These T cell receptor beta chains were read from a single sample in a study of identical twins. MiXCR, applied by TCRdb to the 5' RACE reads, yields one record per CDR3 protein. The data contain about 520,000 distinct CDR3 sequences, under 25% of them singletons. These data were also filed under a second study, of T cells expressing NK-cell markers.

Sequencing was done on a sample of CD4+ T cells sorted from blood. Receptor source: a young woman in good health. The conserved cysteine and the conserved F or W are not part of the CDR3 here.

v_call: TRBV7-8; j_call: TRBJ2-7; cdr3_aa: ASSSHGAREQY
v_call: TRBV5-1; j_call: TRBJ1-1; cdr3_aa: ASSLDGQGYTEAF
v_call: TRBV15; j_call: TRBJ2-3; cdr3_aa: ATSRGVRVPTDTQY
v_call: TRBV5-5; j_call: TRBJ1-2; cdr3_aa: ASSLAAGSGYT
v_call: TRBV12-3/TRBV12-4; j_call: TRBJ2-2; cdr3_aa: ASNLPDGQTNTGELF
v_call: TRBV18; j_call: TRBJ1-2; cdr3_aa: ASSPARDYGYT
v_call: TRBV5-6; j_call: TRBJ2-6; cdr3_aa: ASSLQGSLGANVLT
v_call: TRBV5-1; j_call: TRBJ2-1; cdr3_aa: ASSGVHPNEQF
v_call: TRBV6-1; j_call: TRBJ1-5; cdr3_aa: ASSRQSGKASVQPQH
v_call: TRBV4-3; j_call: TRBJ2-1; cdr3_aa: ASSQDPDRGAYNEQF
v_call: TRBV10-3; j_call: TRBJ2-3; cdr3_aa: AISGTATDTQY
v_call: TRBV7-9; j_call: TRBJ1-6; cdr3_aa: ASSLQGLQSPLH
v_call: TRBV20-1; j_call: TRBJ2-7; cdr3_aa: SAPGALGSEQY
v_call: TRBV12-3/TRBV12-4; j_call: TRBJ1-1; cdr3_aa: ASSTRGVGTEAF
v_call: TRBV5-1; j_call: TRBJ1-1; cdr3_aa: ASSLVTRSTEAF
v_call: TRBV20-1; j_call: TRBJ2-7; cdr3_aa: SAPRGGDEQY
v_call: TRBV7-3; j_call: TRBJ1-5; cdr3_aa: ASEQPQH
v_call: TRBV6-2/TRBV6-3; j_call: TRBJ2-7; cdr3_aa: ASSKTSSRDEQY
v_call: TRBV12-5; j_call: TRBJ1-1; cdr3_aa: ASGLVSAEAF
v_call: TRBV29-1; j_call: TRBJ1-4; cdr3_aa: SAGTGDEKLF
v_call: TRBV12-5; j_call: TRBJ2-5; cdr3_aa: ASGAGLASQETQY
v_call: TRBV20-1; j_call: TRBJ1-4; cdr3_aa: SASNRLNEKLF
v_call: TRBV12-3/TRBV12-4; j_call: TRBJ2-1; cdr3_aa: ASSFFGEQF
v_call: TRBV15; j_call: TRBJ1-1; cdr3_aa: ATSRDRQVNTEAF
v_call: TRBV20-1; j_call: TRBJ1-3; cdr3_aa: SARTGLGNTIY
v_call: TRBV2; j_call: TRBJ2-1; cdr3_aa: ASSDRGPGEQF
v_call: TRBV12-3/TRBV12-4; j_call: TRBJ2-5; cdr3_aa: ASSLGGVTGETQY
v_call: TRBV2; j_call: TRBJ2-7; cdr3_aa: ASSERRGAYEQY
v_call: TRBV7-9; j_call: TRBJ2-1; cdr3_aa: ASSDRGVNEQF
v_call: TRBV16; j_call: TRBJ2-5; cdr3_aa: ASSRTSGMETQY
v_call: TRBV5-6; j_call: TRBJ2-7; cdr3_aa: ASSLAPGGAYEQY
v_call: TRBV5-1; j_call: TRBJ2-5; cdr3_aa: ASGEDPKETQY
v_call: TRBV19; j_call: TRBJ2-5; cdr3_aa: ASSMTGTSGVRQETQY
v_call: TRBV5-1; j_call: TRBJ2-5; cdr3_aa: ASSLVQAPRETQY
v_call: TRBV20-1; j_call: TRBJ2-7; cdr3_aa: SARDRGGSYEQY
v_call: TRBV3-1; j_call: TRBJ2-3; cdr3_aa: ASSRLAGGVPDTQY
v_call: TRBV29-1; j_call: TRBJ2-1; cdr3_aa: SVVVRDYETFYNEQF
v_call: TRBV29-1; j_call: TRBJ2-5; cdr3_aa: SVAPAGGKETQY
v_call: TRBV10-1; j_call: TRBJ2-3; cdr3_aa: ASSGGGRFSDTQY
v_call: TRBV6-1; j_call: TRBJ2-1; cdr3_aa: ASSPQWRGHNEQF
v_call: TRBV12-3/TRBV12-4; j_call: TRBJ1-5; cdr3_aa: ASSQTGFQPQH
v_call: TRBV29-1; j_call: TRBJ2-5; cdr3_aa: SVSLGETQY
v_call: TRBV18; j_call: TRBJ2-1; cdr3_aa: ASFPSGTHNEQF
v_call: TRBV12-3/TRBV12-4; j_call: TRBJ2-4; cdr3_aa: ASSLTWDRAVGNIQY
v_call: TRBV7-2; j_call: TRBJ1-1; cdr3_aa: ASSFGGGVTEAF
v_call: TRBV9; j_call: TRBJ2-7; cdr3_aa: ASSPRDRAPEQY
v_call: TRBV5-1; j_call: TRBJ2-5; cdr3_aa: ASSFLTQETQY
v_call: TRBV5-6; j_call: TRBJ2-7; cdr3_aa: ASSLGPVGGVRQY
v_call: TRBV7-2; j_call: TRBJ1-2; cdr3_aa: ASSSTFRGGYT
v_call: TRBV7-2; j_call: TRBJ2-1; cdr3_aa: ASRLRGYYNEQF
v_call: TRBV20-1; j_call: TRBJ2-1; cdr3_aa: SAGRTGGVNEQF
v_call: TRBV5-1; j_call: TRBJ1-1; cdr3_aa: ASSLEAGRLEAF
v_call: TRBV4-2; j_call: TRBJ2-3; cdr3_aa: ASSSKGRGGFTDTQY
v_call: TRBV3-1; j_call: TRBJ2-1; cdr3_aa: ASSQGPGSYNEQF